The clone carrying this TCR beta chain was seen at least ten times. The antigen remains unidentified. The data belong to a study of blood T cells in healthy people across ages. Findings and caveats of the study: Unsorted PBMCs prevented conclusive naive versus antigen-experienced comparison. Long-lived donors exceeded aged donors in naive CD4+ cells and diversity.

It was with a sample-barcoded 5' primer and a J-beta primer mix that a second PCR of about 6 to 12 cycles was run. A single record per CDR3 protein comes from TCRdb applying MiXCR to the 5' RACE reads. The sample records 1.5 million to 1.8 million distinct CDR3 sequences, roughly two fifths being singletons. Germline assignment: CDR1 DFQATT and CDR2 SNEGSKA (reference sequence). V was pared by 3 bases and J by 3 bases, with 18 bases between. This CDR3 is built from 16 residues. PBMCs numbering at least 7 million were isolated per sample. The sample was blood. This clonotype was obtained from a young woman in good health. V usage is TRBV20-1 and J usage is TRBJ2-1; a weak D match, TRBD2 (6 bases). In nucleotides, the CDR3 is TGCAGTGCTAGTGGAAGGGTGGGAGGACTCTACAATGAGCAGTTCTTC. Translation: CSASGRVGGLYNEQFF.